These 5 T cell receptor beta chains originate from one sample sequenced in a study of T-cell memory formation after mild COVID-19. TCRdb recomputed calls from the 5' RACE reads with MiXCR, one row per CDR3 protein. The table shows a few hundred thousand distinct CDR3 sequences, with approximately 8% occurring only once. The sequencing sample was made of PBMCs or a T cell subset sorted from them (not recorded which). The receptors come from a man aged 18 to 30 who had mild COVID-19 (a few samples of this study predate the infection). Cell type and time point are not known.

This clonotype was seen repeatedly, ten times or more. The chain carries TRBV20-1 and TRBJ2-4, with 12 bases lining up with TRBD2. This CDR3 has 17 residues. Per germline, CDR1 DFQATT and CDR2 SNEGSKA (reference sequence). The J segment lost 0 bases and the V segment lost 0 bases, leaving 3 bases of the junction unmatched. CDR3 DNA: TGCAGTGCTAGAGATCTAGCGGGGGGGGAAGCCAAAAACATTCAGTACTTC. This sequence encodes CSARDLAGGEAKNIQYF.

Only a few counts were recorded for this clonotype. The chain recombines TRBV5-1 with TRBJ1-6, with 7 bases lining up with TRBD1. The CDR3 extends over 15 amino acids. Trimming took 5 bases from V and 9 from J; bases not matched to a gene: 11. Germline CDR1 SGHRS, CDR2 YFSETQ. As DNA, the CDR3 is TGCGCCAGCAGTGGTGAGGGGGCTAAGAGTTCACCCCTCCACTTT. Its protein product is CASSGEGAKSSPLHF.

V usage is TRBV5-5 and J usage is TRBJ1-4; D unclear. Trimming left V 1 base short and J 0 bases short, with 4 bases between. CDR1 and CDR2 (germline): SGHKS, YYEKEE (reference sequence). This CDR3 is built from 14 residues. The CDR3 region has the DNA TGTGCCAGCAGCTTGTATACAACTAATGAAAAACTGTTTTTT. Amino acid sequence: CASSLYTTNEKLFF.

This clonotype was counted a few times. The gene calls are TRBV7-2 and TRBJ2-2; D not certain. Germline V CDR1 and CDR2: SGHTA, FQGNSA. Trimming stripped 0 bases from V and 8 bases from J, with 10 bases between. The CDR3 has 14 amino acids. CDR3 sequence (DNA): TGTGCCAGCAGCTTAGCTCGCTCCTCGGGGGAGCTGTTTTTT. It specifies CASSLARSSGELFF.

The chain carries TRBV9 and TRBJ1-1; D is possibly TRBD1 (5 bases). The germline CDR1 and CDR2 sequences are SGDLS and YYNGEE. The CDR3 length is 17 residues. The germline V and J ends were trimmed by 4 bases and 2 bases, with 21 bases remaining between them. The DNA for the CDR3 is TGTGCCAGCAGCCCTCTGCCGAACCAGGGATTCAACACTGAAGCTTTCTTT. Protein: CASSPLPNQGFNTEAFF.